This TCR beta chain was sequenced for a study of human T cells and chemical hapten exposure. The sample's time point: patch test 1, 2 weeks after DPC sensitization. Indicated treatment: therapeutic diphenylcyclopropenone sensitization with weekly scalp DPC. Unseparated into fractions, whole blood served as the source from which total RNA was extracted. The library labeled individual cDNA molecules by adding unique molecular identifiers to them. TCRdb itself ran the RACE reads through MiXCR, one entry per CDR3 protein. The table lists about 360,000 distinct CDR3 sequences, 5.5% to 8% of them singletons. Germline V gene lookup returns CDR1 SGDLS and CDR2 YYNGEE. This CDR3 spans 16 amino acids. The V gene lost 2 bases and the J gene lost 5 bases, with 19 bases spanning the gap.

The sequences come from whole blood, collected in connection with sensitization to the hapten diphenylcyclopropenone (DPC). This receptor was obtained from a woman younger than 35 with alopecia areata. Some clones in this sample may be carry-over from other donors' samples. The J gene is TRBJ2-5, the V gene TRBV9; the D gene is possibly TRBD2 (5 bases). CDR3 amino acids: CASSVRVWDSRETQYF. CDR3 bases: TGTGCCAGCAGCGTGAGGGTTTGGGATAGCAGGGAGACCCAGTACTTC.